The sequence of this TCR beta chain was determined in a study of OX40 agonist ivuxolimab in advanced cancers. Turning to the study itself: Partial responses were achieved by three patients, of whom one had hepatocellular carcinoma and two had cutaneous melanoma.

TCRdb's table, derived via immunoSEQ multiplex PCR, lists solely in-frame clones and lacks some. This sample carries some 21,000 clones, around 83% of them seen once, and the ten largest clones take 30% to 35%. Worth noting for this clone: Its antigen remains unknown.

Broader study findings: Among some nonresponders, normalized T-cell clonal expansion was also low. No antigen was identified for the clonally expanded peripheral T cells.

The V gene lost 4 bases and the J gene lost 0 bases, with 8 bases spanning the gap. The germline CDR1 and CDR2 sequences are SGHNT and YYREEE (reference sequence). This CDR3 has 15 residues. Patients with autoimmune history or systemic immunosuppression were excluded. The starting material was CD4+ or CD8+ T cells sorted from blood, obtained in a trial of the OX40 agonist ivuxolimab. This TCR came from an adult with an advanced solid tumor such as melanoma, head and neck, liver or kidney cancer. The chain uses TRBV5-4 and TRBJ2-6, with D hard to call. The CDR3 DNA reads TGTGCCAGCAGCCTTGTTTTCTCTGGGGCCAACGTCCTGACTTTC. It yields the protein CASSLVFSGANVLTF.